This T cell receptor beta chain comes out of a study of T cells in Graves' hyperthyroidism and ophthalmopathy. On the study more broadly: Prior to any treatment, at the point of initial diagnosis, peripheral blood was collected.

V was clipped by 6 bases and J by 3 bases; unmatched bases: 7. Germline loops: CDR1 DFQATT, CDR2 SNEGSKA (reference sequence). The CDR3 covers 14 residues. This clonotype was recorded a few times. Amplified regions were TCR beta CDR3 sequences from RNA transcripts. Using the HTBI primer set, a first-round RT-PCR was run on the TCR CDR3. TCRdb redid the calling of the multiplex PCR reads with MiXCR, one entry per CDR3 protein. This sample has 200,000 or so distinct CDR3 sequences; roughly a sixth occur once, and the top ten carry 53%. This TCR was recovered from a woman aged 45 to 65 with Graves' hyperthyroidism. The chain carries TRBV20-1 and TRBJ1-1, with 10 bases aligning to TRBD1. Sequencing input: blood. DNA for the CDR3: TGCAGTGCGTACGACAGGGGGCGCGACACTGAAGCTTTCTTT. Translation: CSAYDRGRDTEAFF.